The rows below give T cell receptor beta chains drawn from one sample of a study of early stage breast cancer tumors. Here immunoSEQ multiplex PCR was the method, and the copy in TCRdb shows in-frame clones only, minus some. The sample contains over 6,500 clones, around 60% of which appear only once. Sequenced input: breast tumor tissue. These receptors originate from a person aged 65-85 years with breast cancer. Each CDR3 is given with its conserved first and last residue. The D gene is left open where the match is weak. Rows give clone size only sometimes, using once, few, many, or a class for an expanded clone.

j_call d_call v_call clone_size cdr3_aa cdr3_nt
TRBJ1-6 - TRBV6-6 - CASSRPSLYNSPLHF TGTGCCAGCAGCCGTCCAAGCCTTTATAATTCACCCCTCCACTTT
TRBJ2-3 TRBD1 TRBV5-1 - CASSSTGGVDTQYF TGCGCCAGCAGCTCCACAGGGGGCGTAGATACGCAGTATTTT
TRBJ1-1 - TRBV9 medium-sized CASSVEPGGALNTEAFF TGTGCCAGCAGCGTAGAACCGGGGGGAGCTTTGAACACTGAAGCTTTCTTT
TRBJ2-1 - TRBV7-8 few CASSLANSYNEQFF TGTGCCAGCAGCTTGGCAAACTCCTACAATGAGCAGTTCTTC
TRBJ1-1 - TRBV2 - CASSEDRAWSTEAFF TGTGCCAGCAGTGAAGACAGGGCTTGGAGCACTGAAGCTTTCTTT
TRBJ1-5 - TRBV15 few CATLAGGGSNQPQHF TGTGCCACCCTGGCCGGGGGTGGTAGCAATCAGCCCCAGCATTTT
TRBJ2-1 TRBD2 TRBV7-2 - CASSRPSGGAHEQFF TGTGCCAGCAGTAGGCCTAGCGGGGGGGCCCATGAGCAGTTCTTC
TRBJ1-6 - TRBV19 - CASSNQLDSPLHF TGTGCCAGTAGTAACCAGTTGGATTCACCCCTCCACTTT
TRBJ1-1 TRBD1 TRBV30 - CAWSDRALQVGTEAFF TGTGCCTGGAGCGACAGGGCCTTGCAGGTGGGCACTGAAGCTTTCTTT
TRBJ2-2 TRBD2 TRBV7-2 - CASKVAGGNTGELFF TGTGCCAGCAAAGTGGCGGGGGGGAACACCGGGGAGCTGTTTTTT
TRBJ2-5 TRBD1 TRBV11-1 - CASSEPDRGRETQYF TGTGCCAGCAGCGAACCGGACAGGGGGCGGGAGACCCAGTACTTC
TRBJ2-1 - TRBV28 - CASSLTGSGGEQFF TGTGCCAGCAGCCTTACGGGGTCCGGGGGTGAGCAGTTCTTC
TRBJ1-5 TRBD1 TRBV28 few CASSLFITVGHRGPQVGNQPQHF TGTGCCAGCAGTTTATTTATTACGGTGGGGCACAGGGGGCCGCAGGTGGGCAATCAGCCCCAGCATTTT
TRBJ1-4 - TRBV19 - CASSTGINEKLFF TGTGCCAGTAGTACCGGGATTAATGAAAAACTGTTTTTT
TRBJ2-7 - TRBV28 few CASSPSLGGHEQYF TGTGCCAGCAGTCCCTCCTTAGGGGGACACGAGCAGTACTTC
TRBJ1-1 - TRBV7-6 - CASSLGAGYTEAFF TGTGCCAGCAGCCTAGGGGCAGGGTACACTGAAGCTTTCTTT
TRBJ1-4 - TRBV27 - CASSRGSANEKLFF TGTGCCAGCAGTCGGGGGTCAGCTAATGAAAAACTGTTTTTT
TRBJ2-7 TRBD1 TRBV4-1 few CASSYRTGVTYEQYF TGCGCCAGCAGCTACCGGACAGGGGTTACCTACGAGCAGTACTTC
TRBJ1-1 TRBD1 TRBV5-6 - CASSTGQGTEAFF TGTGCCAGCAGCACGGGACAGGGAACTGAAGCTTTCTTT
TRBJ2-4 TRBD1 TRBV6-1 once CASSGGQGRKNIQYF TGTGCCAGCAGTGGGGGACAGGGTCGCAAAAACATTCAGTACTTC
TRBJ1-1 TRBD1 TRBV18 - CASSQGANTEAFF TGTGCCAGCTCACAGGGGGCGAACACTGAAGCTTTCTTT
TRBJ2-7 - TRBV29-1 - CSVEGRDYEQYF TGCAGCGTTGAAGGGAGGGACTACGAGCAGTACTTC
TRBJ2-5 TRBD1 TRBV11-2 - CASSFRTGQQETQYF TGTGCCAGCAGCTTCCGGACAGGGCAGCAAGAGACCCAGTACTTC
TRBJ2-7 - TRBV4-2 - CASSQEAGLPGEQYF TGTGCCAGCAGCCAAGAGGCGGGACTTCCTGGAGAGCAGTACTTC
TRBJ1-6 TRBD1 TRBV6-5 - CASSLDRGASPLHF TGTGCCAGCAGCCTTGACAGGGGTGCTTCACCCCTCCACTTT
TRBJ2-2 TRBD1 TRBV7-2 - CASSWGQGSGELFF TGTGCCAGCAGCTGGGGACAGGGGTCCGGGGAGCTGTTTTTT
TRBJ1-4 - TRBV6-1 - CASSESGSTNEKLFF TGTGCCAGCAGTGAGTCGGGGAGCACTAATGAAAAACTGTTTTTT
TRBJ1-1 TRBD1 TRBV6-1 - CASSRQGAPDTEAFF TGTGCCTCCTCAAGGCAGGGGGCGCCGGACACTGAAGCTTTCTTT
TRBJ2-5 TRBD2 TRBV10-3 - CAIAASGGAEAQYF TGTGCCATCGCCGCTAGCGGGGGGGCGGAAGCCCAGTACTTC
TRBJ1-2 - TRBV5-8 - CASSLAAGDYGYTF TGTGCCAGCAGCTTGGCTGCCGGAGACTATGGCTACACCTTC
TRBJ2-7 TRBD2 TRBV5-6 - CASSSLAGSAYEQYF TGTGCCAGCAGCTCTTTAGCGGGGTCAGCCTACGAGCAGTACTTC
TRBJ1-1 - TRBV18 - CASSPSFIGDMNTEAFF TGTGCCAGCTCACCAAGTTTCATAGGCGACATGAACACTGAAGCTTTCTTT
TRBJ2-3 - TRBV28 - CASSLPHEGGTDTQYF TGTGCCAGCAGTTTACCCCACGAGGGAGGCACAGATACGCAGTATTTT
TRBJ2-1 TRBD1 TRBV30 - CALNRGNEQFF TGTGCCTTGAACAGGGGGAATGAGCAGTTCTTC
TRBJ2-7 TRBD2 TRBV7-9 medium-sized CASTGLAIEQYF TGTGCCAGCACTGGACTAGCGATAGAGCAGTACTTC
TRBJ1-5 TRBD1 TRBV28 - CASILAGTGGNQPQHF TGTGCCAGCATTCTTGCCGGGACAGGGGGTAATCAGCCCCAGCATTTT
TRBJ2-2 TRBD1 TRBV25-1 few CASSRDRNTGELFF TGTGCCAGCAGTCGGGACAGGAACACCGGGGAGCTGTTTTTT
TRBJ1-6 - TRBV25-1 - CASGETSYNSPLHF TGTGCCAGCGGAGAGACCTCCTATAATTCACCCCTCCACTTT
TRBJ1-1 - TRBV19 - CASSIRAARDTEAFF TGTGCCAGTAGTATTAGGGCGGCGAGGGACACTGAAGCTTTCTTT
TRBJ2-3 TRBD2 TRBV7-3 - CASSLIGGGGLNTDTQYF TGTGCCAGCAGCTTAATTGGCGGGGGGGGATTGAACACAGATACGCAGTATTTT
TRBJ2-7 TRBD1 TRBV2 - CASSDDRAIYEQYF TGTGCCAGCAGTGATGACAGGGCCATATACGAGCAGTACTTC
TRBJ2-4 TRBD1 TRBV5-4 - CASSWPGQGDIQYF TGTGCCAGCAGCTGGCCGGGACAGGGTGACATTCAGTACTTC
TRBJ1-5 - TRBV6-6 few CASSLQGRSQPQHF TGTGCCAGCAGTTTACAGGGAAGGAGTCAGCCCCAGCATTTT
TRBJ2-2 TRBD1 TRBV30 - CAWSNPGQTTGELFF TGTGCCTGGAGTAATCCGGGACAGACCACCGGGGAGCTGTTTTTT
TRBJ1-2 - TRBV4-3 - CASSQDWPTDTRGYTF TGCGCCAGCAGCCAAGATTGGCCTACGGATACGAGGGGCTACACCTTC
TRBJ2-7 TRBD1 TRBV5-4 - CASSLKAGGSIDEQYF TGTGCCAGCAGCTTGAAGGCAGGGGGTTCCATCGACGAGCAGTACTTC
TRBJ2-1 - TRBV5-1 - CASSLGTALDEQFF TGCGCCAGCAGCTTGGGTACAGCCCTGGATGAGCAGTTCTTC
TRBJ2-7 TRBD1 TRBV7-8 - CASSRTGTYEQYF TGTGCCAGCAGCCGGACAGGGACCTACGAGCAGTACTTC